Listed here are 8 T cell receptor beta chains from one sample, sequenced in a study of blood T cell repertoires in COVID-19. The table came from immunoSEQ multiplex PCR; TCRdb's copy has only in-frame clones and leaves some out. The table shows about 250,000 clones, with approximately 83% occurring only once. Material for sequencing was peripheral blood. The receptors shown here come from a man at least 80 years old with acute or convalescent COVID-19.

CDR3 protein: CASSNGSPLHF. The CDR3 DNA is TGTGCCAGTAGTAACGGTTCACCCCTCCACTTT. This chain links TRBV19 with TRBJ1-6; D ambiguous. The germline gives CDR1 LNHDA, CDR2 SQIVND (reference sequence). Trimming took 4 bases from V and 9 from J, leaving 4 bases between them. The CDR3 loop spans 11 amino acids.

The chain has TRBV6-5 and TRBJ1-5, with D unclear. The CDR3 length is 13 residues. Trimming took off 8 bases at V and 7 bases at J, with 15 bases between the two ends. Germline V gives CDR1 MNHEY, CDR2 SVGAGI. The CDR3, as DNA: TGTGCCAGCCGATGGGAGCAAAGACAGCCCCAGCATTTT. Encoded protein: CASRWEQRQPQHF.

This clone was observed at least ten times. The rearrangement links TRBV7-9 to TRBJ1-5; no clear D. The CDR3 covers 14 residues. V lost 4 bases and J lost 2, with 9 bases in between. The germline gives CDR1 SEHNR, CDR2 FQNEAQ (reference sequence). CDR3 bases: TGTGCCAGCAGCTCTGCTACAGGCAATCAGCCCCAGCATTTT. Translating it yields CASSSATGNQPQHF. The full variable domain, in which reference TRBV7-9 and TRBJ1-5 provide the parts outside the CDR3, is DTGVSQNPRHKITKRGQNVTFRCDPISEHNRLYWYRQTLGQGPEFLTYFQNEAQLEKSRLLSDRFSAERPKGSFSTLEIQRTEQGDSAMYLCASSSATGNQPQHFGDGTRLSIL.

The rearrangement links TRBV27 to TRBJ1-6; TRBD1 matches 10 bases. Germline CDR1 reads MNHEY; CDR2 reads SMNVEV (reference sequence). V lost 7 bases and J lost 10; bases outside the gene matches: 10. The CDR3 runs to 15 residues. The CDR3 region is CASTSRDRGYSPLHF. The CDR3 DNA reads as TGTGCCAGCACCTCCCGGGACAGGGGCTACTCACCCCTCCACTTT.

The CDR3 protein is CASSLAGLAGGYGAQYF. The CDR3 DNA reads as TGTGCCAGCAGTTTGGCGGGACTAGCGGGGGGATACGGGGCGCAGTATTTT. The chain combines TRBV28 with TRBJ2-3, with 15 bases matching TRBD2. Germline lookup yields CDR1 MDHEN and CDR2 SYDVKM. This CDR3 contains 17 residues. Germline trimming cut 3 bases from V and 10 bases from J; bases unmatched to any gene: 11.

This rearrangement joins TRBV6-1 to TRBJ2-7; D might be TRBD2 (7 bases). The V end lost 2 bases, the J end lost 2 bases, and 13 bases lay between the germline ends. The CDR3 is 15 amino acids. Germline CDR1 and CDR2: MNHNS and SASEGT. The CDR3 sequence: CASSERRGGAYEQYF. The CDR3 DNA is TGTGCCAGCAGTGAACGAAGAGGGGGGGCCTACGAGCAGTACTTC.

This rearrangement joins TRBV7-2 to TRBJ2-3; perhaps TRBD2 as D (6 bases). The V gene lost 2 bases and the J gene lost 5 bases, with 11 bases spanning the gap. Germline lookup yields CDR1 SGHTA and CDR2 FQGNSA. The CDR3 runs 14 residues. The CDR3 sequence: CASSLLWRVDTQYF. The CDR3 bases are TGTGCCAGCAGCTTATTGTGGAGGGTAGATACGCAGTATTTT.

The genes are TRBV7-3 and TRBJ1-1, with TRBD1 identical over 7 bases. The CDR3 is 14 amino acids. Germline V CDR1 and CDR2: SGHTA, FQGTGA. With V trimmed by 1 base and J by 3 bases, 2 bases remained unmatched. CDR3 amino acids: CASSLRQGDTEAFF. The CDR3 DNA reads as TGTGCCAGCAGCTTAAGACAGGGTGACACTGAAGCTTTCTTT.